Included here is one TCR beta chain sequence, with context. Its antigen remains unidentified. This CDR3 region has 14 residues. Germline CDR1 is SEHNR and CDR2 is FQNEAQ (reference sequence). The V end was cut by 3 bases, the J end by 4 bases, with 12 bases between. The data were obtained in a study of T cell responses to AZD1222 COVID-19 vaccine. Sequencing used immunoSEQ multiplex PCR; TCRdb keeps in-frame clones, though not all of them. The sample has about 170,000 clones, roughly nine tenths seen once; the top ten hold approximately 7.2%. Study-wide points: In all cases, repertoires were sampled only after the peak T cell response. The donors showed a predominance of white British ancestry and of females, with possible underestimation of clonal diversity.

This chain joins TRBV7-9 and TRBJ1-1, with D uncertain. This material consisted of peripheral blood, taken on day 0 of AZD1222 vaccination. This clonotype was obtained from an adult in good health. The CDR3 DNA is TGTGCCAGCAGCTTTCGTTTGGGTGTCACTGAAGCTTTCTTT. Amino acid sequence: CASSFRLGVTEAFF.